Following are 30 T cell receptor beta chains from one sample sequenced in a study of cytomegalovirus exposure and HLA in healthy donors. It was with 60 Vbeta and 13 Jbeta primers that the PCR ran. Only in-frame clones appear in the TCRdb table, and some are missing; sequencing was by immunoSEQ multiplex PCR. This repertoire shows 200,000 to 250,000 clones, 80% to 90% found once; its top ten account for less than 1.2%. Material for sequencing was PBMCs. Receptors originate from a woman between 18 and 29 years old in good health and CMV-seronegative.

This sequence joins TRBV18 and TRBJ2-7, with TRBD1 identical over 9 bases. The CDR3 sequence is 14 residues long. Germline V gives CDR1 KGHSH, CDR2 LQKENI. V shed 8 bases, J shed 6 bases, and the junction held 11 bases outside the gene matches. For the CDR3, the DNA is TGTGCCAGCGCCCTTGGGGACAGGGTGCGCGAGCAGTACTTC. Translated: CASALGDRVREQYF.

This chain connects TRBV11-2 to TRBJ2-7; 10 nucleotides agree with TRBD2. The germline V gene encodes CDR1 SGHAT and CDR2 FQNNGV. Unmatched junction bases numbered 6, after V lost 5 bases and J lost 2 bases. The CDR3 totals 15 residues. Here the CDR3 DNA reads TGTGCCAGCAGCGGAACCGGGACTAGCGCCTACGAGCAGTACTTC. Protein sequence: CASSGTGTSAYEQYF.

The genes are TRBV18 and TRBJ1-6; the D is unclear. The V end was cut by 2 bases, the J end by 7 bases, with 12 bases between. This CDR3 has 15 residues. Germline values: CDR1 KGHSH, CDR2 LQKENI. The chain's CDR3 is CASSPLGRSNSPLHF. CDR3 nucleotide sequence: TGTGCCAGCTCACCATTAGGCCGGAGCAATTCACCCCTCCACTTT.

CDR3: CASRAQRNQPQHF. The DNA of the CDR3 is TGCGCCAGCAGAGCCCAACGAAATCAGCCCCAGCATTTT. The chain joins TRBV23-1 to TRBJ1-5; D unresolved. TRBV23-1 is known as an ORF, though its function is uncertain. Trimming stripped 6 bases from V and 4 bases from J, with 10 bases between. This CDR3 contains 13 residues.

This sequence joins TRBV15 and TRBJ1-1; 8 positions match TRBD1. The CDR3 consists of 16 residues. J gave up 10 bases and V 0 bases, and 13 bases lay outside the gene matches. CDR1 is LNHNV and CDR2 is YYDKDF in the germline V gene (reference sequence). The CDR3 reads CATSRELGTGIVGAFF. CDR3 in DNA: TGTGCCACCAGCAGAGAACTCGGGACAGGTATCGTCGGAGCTTTCTTT.

The V call is TRBV5-1, the J call TRBJ2-3, with 14 bases identical to TRBD2. CDR1 and CDR2 (germline): SGHRS, YFSETQ. This CDR3 has 16 residues. V shed 4 bases and J 6 bases; nucleotides not matched to a gene: 7. The CDR3 sequence: CASSVGLAGAEDTQYF. Here the CDR3 DNA reads TGCGCCAGCAGCGTGGGACTAGCGGGGGCCGAGGATACGCAGTATTTT. Combining the CDR3 with reference TRBV5-1 and TRBJ2-3 gives the whole variable domain KAGVTQTPRYLIKTRGQQVTLSCSPISGHRSVSWYQQTPGQGLQFLFEYFSETQRNKGNFPGRFSGRQFSNSRSEMNVSTLELGDSALYLCASSVGLAGAEDTQYFGPGTRLTVL.

The chain uses TRBV7-2 and TRBJ1-6; D remains ambiguous. V lost 3 bases to trimming and J lost 3 bases, with 9 bases between them. Per germline, CDR1 SGHTA and CDR2 FQGNSA. CDR3 length: 15 amino acids. Here the CDR3 reads CASSFAGIYNSPLHF. For the CDR3, the DNA is TGTGCCAGCAGCTTCGCAGGAATCTATAATTCACCCCTCCACTTT.

The chain combines TRBV19 with TRBJ2-5, with 9 bases fitting TRBD2. The junction had 0 bases not matched to a gene; V was cut back by 6 bases and J by 7 bases. The length of the CDR3 is 11 residues. The germline gives CDR1 LNHDA, CDR2 SQIVND (reference sequence). For the CDR3, the DNA is TGTGCCAGTAGACTAGCGGGGACCCAGTACTTC. Protein: CASRLAGTQYF.

V gene TRBV5-1 combines with J gene TRBJ2-5; tentative D call: TRBD1 (6 bases). V lost 4 bases to trimming and J lost 1 base, with 8 bases between them. This CDR3 is 13 amino acids long. CDR1 and CDR2 from the germline V gene are SGHRS and YFSETQ. CDR3 loop: CASSPGVQETQYF. The DNA for the CDR3 is TGCGCCAGCAGCCCAGGGGTCCAAGAGACCCAGTACTTC.

About this clone: At one end the junction does not follow the germline gene, possibly because of a read error. The chain links TRBV6-1 to TRBJ1-2; TRBD1 might be the D (6 bases). CDR1 and CDR2 (germline): MNHNS, SASEGT. The CDR3 is 12 amino acids. The CDR3 DNA follows: TGTGCCAGCAGTGAATTGGGGACACCTACTTACTTC. Translating it yields CASSELGTPTYF.

This chain joins TRBV5-1 and TRBJ2-1, with TRBD2 matching over 9 bases. The CDR3 extends over 12 amino acids. Trimming cost V 3 bases and J 10 bases; bases outside gene matches: 2. Germline CDR1 reads SGHRS; CDR2 reads YFSETQ. The CDR3 is CASSSSGREQFF. Written as DNA, the CDR3 is TGCGCCAGCAGCTCGAGCGGGAGGGAGCAGTTCTTC.

The chain is built from TRBV6-6 and TRBJ2-2; perhaps TRBD1 as D (6 bases). The CDR3 consists of 15 residues. CDR1 is MNHNY and CDR2 is SVGAGI in the germline V gene (reference sequence). The V gene lost 2 bases and the J gene lost 0 bases, with 7 bases spanning the gap. CDR3 amino acids: CASSYRTANTGELFF. The CDR3 DNA reads as TGTGCCAGCAGTTACAGGACAGCGAACACCGGGGAGCTGTTTTTT.

The V and J genes are TRBV19 and TRBJ2-1, with TRBD2 matching 9 bases. With 1 base clipped from V and 3 bases from J, the junction kept 1 base outside the gene matches. This CDR3 has 15 amino acids. The germline V gene encodes CDR1 LNHDA and CDR2 SQIVND (reference sequence). In DNA, the CDR3 is TGTGCCAGTAGTATAGGCGGGGGGGTCTACAATGAGCAGTTCTTC. Translating gives CASSIGGGVYNEQFF.

A single count supports this clone. V and J are TRBV5-1 and TRBJ2-7; D perhaps matches TRBD1 (6 bases). The CDR3 consists of 14 residues. From germline, CDR1 is SGHRS and CDR2 YFSETQ. Trimming took off 4 bases at V and 1 base at J, with 12 bases between the two ends. CDR3 nucleotide sequence: TGCGCCAGCAGCATGGGACAATGGTCCTACGAGCAGTACTTC. Its translation: CASSMGQWSYEQYF. The full variable domain, completed using reference TRBV5-1 and TRBJ2-7, is KAGVTQTPRYLIKTRGQQVTLSCSPISGHRSVSWYQQTPGQGLQFLFEYFSETQRNKGNFPGRFSGRQFSNSRSEMNVSTLELGDSALYLCASSMGQWSYEQYFGPGTRLTVT.

The genes are TRBV27 and TRBJ2-7; TRBD2 agrees at 10 bases. V was clipped by 3 bases and J by 6 bases; unmatched bases: 8. CDR3 length: 15 residues. Germline-derived CDR1 and CDR2 are MNHEY and SMNVEV (reference sequence). The CDR3 protein is CASSLARGLASEQYF. CDR3 bases: TGTGCCAGCAGTTTGGCAAGGGGACTAGCGAGCGAGCAGTACTTC.

The chain employs TRBV6-5 and TRBJ2-7; tentative D call: TRBD2 (6 bases). Germline lookup yields CDR1 MNHEY and CDR2 SVGAGI. V gave up 2 bases and J gave up 2 bases, with 13 bases separating them. The CDR3 spans 15 residues. The chain's CDR3 is CASSYMSGLTYEQYF. In nucleotides, the CDR3 is TGTGCCAGCAGTTACATGTCGGGACTTACCTACGAGCAGTACTTC.

V gene TRBV19 combines with J gene TRBJ2-1, with a weak D call TRBD1 (5 bases). The CDR3 is made up of 14 amino acids. The germline V and J ends were trimmed by 5 bases and 2 bases, with 10 bases remaining between them. CDR1 is LNHDA and CDR2 is SQIVND in the germline V gene (reference sequence). The CDR3, as DNA: TGTGCCAGTAGTTTTGGACAAACCTACAATGAGCAGTTCTTC. The encoded protein is CASSFGQTYNEQFF. Full variable domain (remainder filled in from reference TRBV19 and TRBJ2-1): DGGITQSPKYLFRKEGQNVTLSCEQNLNHDAMYWYRQDPGQGLRLIYYSQIVNDFQKGDIAEGYSVSREKKESFPLTVTSAQKNPTAFYLCASSFGQTYNEQFFGPGTRLTVL.

This chain uses TRBV6-5 with TRBJ1-1, with 7 bases fitting TRBD1. Losses at the gene ends were 6 bases for V and 4 bases for J; bases not matched to a gene: 2. The CDR3 has 12 amino acids. Germline CDR1 reads MNHEY; CDR2 reads SVGAGI. The DNA for the CDR3 is TGTGCCAGCAGGACAGGGCTCACTGAAGCTTTCTTT. Translated: CASRTGLTEAFF.

V usage is TRBV7-9 and J usage is TRBJ2-3; no clear D. The length of the CDR3 is 11 residues. CDR1 and CDR2 from the germline V gene are SEHNR and FQNEAQ (reference sequence). V lost 6 bases, J lost 6 bases, and 7 bases lay in between. For the CDR3, the DNA is TGTGCCAGCAGACCGAGTGATACGCAGTATTTT. Translating gives CASRPSDTQYF.

The genes are TRBV19 and TRBJ1-1; 7 nucleotides match TRBD1. Germline V gene lookup returns CDR1 LNHDA and CDR2 SQIVND (reference sequence). Trimming removed 4 bases from V and 4 bases from J; junction bases left unmatched: 6. The CDR3 loop spans 14 amino acids. The CDR3 loop reads CASSKRQGGTEAFF. CDR3 nucleotide sequence: TGTGCCAGTAGTAAAAGACAGGGAGGCACTGAAGCTTTCTTT. Variable domain in full (rest from reference TRBV19 and TRBJ1-1): DGGITQSPKYLFRKEGQNVTLSCEQNLNHDAMYWYRQDPGQGLRLIYYSQIVNDFQKGDIAEGYSVSREKKESFPLTVTSAQKNPTAFYLCASSKRQGGTEAFFGQGTRLTVV.

CDR3: CASSFTGGISGNTIYF. CDR3 in DNA: TGTGCCAGCAGCTTCACAGGGGGGATCTCTGGAAACACCATATATTTT. The V gene is TRBV7-9, the J gene TRBJ1-3; 8 positions match TRBD1. The CDR3 runs to 16 residues. V gave up 3 bases and J gave up 0 bases; unmatched junction bases: 4. The germline CDR1 and CDR2 sequences are SEHNR and FQNEAQ (reference sequence).

The chain uses TRBV11-3 and TRBJ2-1; D may be TRBD2 (6 bases). Germline assignment: CDR1 SGHNT and CDR2 YENEEA. There are 14 residues in the CDR3. V lost 7 bases and J 8 bases, leaving 18 bases between the germline ends. For the CDR3, the DNA is TGTGCCAGCACCTCCGTGGGGGGTGGCGATGAGCAGTTCTTC. Translation gives CASTSVGGGDEQFF.

The chain joins TRBV29-1 to TRBJ1-1, with 7 nucleotides matching TRBD1. V lost 0 bases, J lost 1 base, and 5 bases stayed unmatched. Germline values: CDR1 SQVTM, CDR2 ANQGSEA. This CDR3 has 15 amino acids. CDR3 in DNA: TGCAGCGTTGAAGATCTATACAGGGGGAACACTGAAGCTTTCTTT. Its protein is CSVEDLYRGNTEAFF. Based on the CDR3 plus reference TRBV29-1 and TRBJ1-1, the full variable domain is SAVISQKPSRDICQRGTSLTIQCQVDSQVTMMFWYRQQPGQSLTLIATANQGSEATYESGFVIDKFPISRPNLTFSTLTVSNMSPEDSSIYLCSVEDLYRGNTEAFFGQGTRLTVV.

V is TRBV5-1 and J is TRBJ1-2; no clear D gene. The CDR3 is 15 residues long. Germline CDR1 and CDR2: SGHRS and YFSETQ. V lost 4 bases and J 4 bases, leaving 17 bases between the germline ends. CDR3 sequence: CASSRRLARGYGYTF. The CDR3, as DNA: TGCGCCAGCAGCCGTCGGTTAGCCCGGGGCTATGGCTACACCTTC.

The chain has TRBV29-1 and TRBJ2-6; D ambiguous. The germline gives CDR1 SQVTM, CDR2 ANQGSEA. The V end lost 4 bases, the J end lost 0 bases, and 7 bases lay between the germline ends. The CDR3 runs to 14 residues. In DNA, the CDR3 is TGCAGCGTTGTTCCCCGCTCTGGGGCCAACGTCCTGACTTTC. This sequence encodes CSVVPRSGANVLTF.

This chain uses TRBV5-1 with TRBJ2-3; 8 nucleotides match TRBD1. Germline CDR1 SGHRS, CDR2 YFSETQ. CDR3 length: 16 residues. The junction had 11 bases not matched to a gene; V was cut back by 4 bases and J by 4 bases. The CDR3 region is CASSPFRTGNPDTQYF. The CDR3 nucleotides read TGCGCCAGCAGCCCGTTTAGGACAGGGAACCCAGATACGCAGTATTTT.

The gene calls are TRBV19 and TRBJ2-3; a weak D match, TRBD1 (6 bases). V was clipped by 4 bases and J by 1 base, with 21 bases between them. This CDR3 spans 18 amino acids. Germline V gives CDR1 LNHDA, CDR2 SQIVND (reference sequence). CDR3 sequence (DNA): TGTGCCAGTAGTACCCCCGGACTGGGCAGGGGTGGCACAGATACGCAGTATTTT. Translating gives CASSTPGLGRGGTDTQYF.

CDR3 sequence (DNA): TGTGCCAGCAGCTCAAGCGGGAGGGGGGGCAACAATGAGCAGTTCTTC. Its translation: CASSSSGRGGNNEQFF. V and J are TRBV5-4 and TRBJ2-1, with 10 bases lining up with TRBD2. Germline V gene lookup returns CDR1 SGHNT and CDR2 YYREEE (reference sequence). Trimming removed 3 bases from V and 5 bases from J; junction bases left unmatched: 8. This CDR3 spans 16 amino acids.

The J gene is TRBJ2-2, the V gene TRBV4-1; D is ambiguous. CDR3 length: 19 amino acids. V was trimmed by 2 bases and J by 0 bases, leaving 19 bases between them. Germline values: CDR1 MGHRA, CDR2 YSYEKL. CDR3 region: CASSQSLSLAITNTGELFF. CDR3 coding DNA: TGCGCCAGCAGCCAATCTCTCTCGTTGGCCATAACGAACACCGGGGAGCTGTTTTTT.

The chain joins TRBV11-3 to TRBJ2-5; 9 nucleotides line up with TRBD1. The end of the DNA aligns better with TRBJ2-7, so the J call may be wrong. This CDR3 contains 16 residues. Germline values: CDR1 SGHNT, CDR2 YENEEA. The CDR3 spells CASSTGQGERAYEQYF. As DNA, the CDR3 is TGTGCCAGCAGCACGGGACAGGGAGAGAGAGCCTACGAGCAGTACTTC.